Given below is one TCR beta chain in context. As yet, its antigen is unknown. This specimen comes from a study of T cell repertoires in cytomegalovirus infection. At the level of the study: The authors used CMV epitopes that were HLA-C-restricted (recently identified) and HLA-B-restricted (well studied). Public TCR beta signatures provided an indication of both CMV infection and a matching HLA type.

Trimming stripped 3 bases from V and 0 bases from J, with 11 bases between. This CDR3 comprises 15 residues. CDR1 is SGHTA and CDR2 is FQGNSA in the germline V gene. MiXCR was run by TCRdb on the reads, yielding one entry per CDR3 protein. The sample includes about 700,000 distinct CDR3 sequences, around a third of them seen just once. Study observations and caveats: Adding up the frequency of public TCR beta families identified people who carried CMV plus the relevant HLA. Dominating the ex vivo response were TCR beta clonotypes that were CMV-specific and HLA-C-restricted.

The receptor was derived from a human donor in good health (CMV status not recorded). Some clones in this sample may be carry-over from other donors' samples. Sequences were derived from cultured PBMCs, sampled from culture after CMV antigen stimulation. The chain carries TRBV7-2 and TRBJ2-5; D is unresolved. CDR3 protein: CASSFWRTYQETQYF. The CDR3 DNA follows: TGTGCCAGCAGCTTTTGGCGGACGTACCAAGAGACCCAGTACTTC.